This entry lists 25 T cell receptor beta chains sequenced from one sample in a study of T cells expressing NK-cell markers. TCRdb reprocessed the 5' RACE reads; each CDR3 protein has one entry and no DNA is given. The sample is made up of roughly 390,000 distinct CDR3 sequences, and the top ten hold 5% to 5.5% of it. Sequencing was done on a sample of blood T cells: a sorted CD56 or NKG2C T cell subset, CD4+ or CD8+ T cells, or bulk PBMC T cells (not recorded which). The receptors were sampled from a man aged 18 to 69 in good health.

The chain combines TRBV5-6 with TRBJ1-6; the TCRdb call, TRBD1, lacks DNA for checking. CDR3 length equals 14 residues. Looked up from germline, CDR1 is SGHDT and CDR2 is YYEEEE. CDR3 amino acids: CASTRDRGNSPLHF. The whole variable domain, remainder taken from reference TRBV5-6 and TRBJ1-6, is DAGVTQSPTHLIKTRGQQVTLRCSPKSGHDTVSWYQQALGQGPQFIFQYYEEEERQRGNFPDRFSGHQFPNYSSELNVNALLLGDSALYLCASTRDRGNSPLHFGNGTRLTVT.

The CDR3 sequence: CASSLLAGTFGELFF. The chain is built from TRBV5-1 and TRBJ2-2; TCRdb names TRBD2, which stays unverified in the absence of DNA. Germline CDR1 SGHRS, CDR2 YFSETQ. CDR3 size: 15 residues.

The V gene is TRBV27, the J gene TRBJ2-3. The CDR3 consists of 11 residues. CDR1 MNHEY and CDR2 SMNVEV come from the germline V gene (reference sequence). The chain's CDR3 is CASSFQDTQYF.

The chain links TRBV15 to TRBJ1-4; TCRdb indicates TRBD1, and absent DNA this call remains unverified. Germline V gene data show CDR1 as LNHNV and CDR2 as YYDKDF (reference sequence). The length of the CDR3 is 15 residues. The CDR3 region is CATSRVGTGDEKLFF.

The V call is TRBV11-1, the J call TRBJ2-1; without DNA, the TCRdb call of TRBD2 cannot be checked. There are 19 residues in the CDR3. CDR1 is SGHAT, CDR2 FQDESV, per germline (reference sequence). This chain's CDR3 is CASSSGAGRDHHSYNEQFF.

V usage is TRBV7-3 and J usage is TRBJ2-5; the D call from TCRdb, TRBD1, cannot be confirmed without DNA. Germline CDR1 SGHTA, CDR2 FQGTGA. CDR3 length: 15 residues. The CDR3 region is CASSSGGHPQETQYF. The whole variable domain, remainder taken from reference TRBV7-3 and TRBJ2-5, is GAGVSQTPSNKVTEKGKYVELRCDPISGHTALYWYRQSLGQGPEFLIYFQGTGAADDSGLPNDRFFAVRPEGSVSTLKIQRTERGDSAVYLCASSSGGHPQETQYFGPGTRLLVL.

The chain is built from TRBV7-8 and TRBJ2-3; TCRdb's D call, TRBD2, is unchecked because there is no DNA. CDR3 length: 19 amino acids. Germline V gene sequence: CDR1 SGHVS, CDR2 FQNEAQ. The CDR3 sequence is CASSLLGGGRLSSTDTQYF.

This chain uses TRBV6-5 with TRBJ1-1; TCRdb's D gene call, TRBD1, goes unchecked for lack of DNA. CDR1 is MNHEY and CDR2 is SVGAGI in the germline V gene. The CDR3 extends over 17 amino acids. CDR3 loop: CASSYSSTGGWNTEAFF.

V is TRBV12-3 or TRBV12-4 and J is TRBJ1-4. The CDR3 loop spans 12 amino acids. The chain's CDR3 is CASNQGGEKLFF.

This chain connects TRBV2 to TRBJ2-3; TCRdb selects TRBD2, and the lack of DNA leaves this call unchecked. The CDR3 spans 14 residues. Per the germline V gene, CDR1 is SNHLY and CDR2 is FYNNEI. CDR3 in amino acids: CASATSGGTDTQYF.

The rearrangement uses TRBV28 and TRBJ2-1; the TCRdb D gene call, TRBD1, has no DNA to confirm it. CDR1 and CDR2 from the germline V gene are MDHEN and SYDVKM. The CDR3 loop spans 14 amino acids. CDR3 sequence: CASSPGFTYNEQFF.

The chain uses TRBV28 and TRBJ2-7; no DNA is available, so the TRBD1 call from TCRdb remains unchecked. The CDR3 is 14 amino acids. The germline CDR1 and CDR2 sequences are MDHEN and SYDVKM. CDR3 protein: CASGSGTGLREQYF.

This chain joins TRBV20-1 and TRBJ2-7. The CDR3 runs to 13 residues. The germline CDR1 and CDR2 sequences are DFQATT and SNEGSKA (reference sequence). The CDR3 spells CSAGGRSSYEQYF.

This chain links TRBV20-1 with TRBJ1-4. Germline assignment: CDR1 DFQATT and CDR2 SNEGSKA (reference sequence). The CDR3 extends over 13 amino acids. CDR3 loop: CSARVGENEKLFF.

The CDR3 sequence is CASSPNPGPNTEAFF. The chain employs TRBV18 and TRBJ1-1; TCRdb gives TRBD1 as the D gene, but with no DNA this cannot be confirmed. Germline V gene data show CDR1 as KGHSH and CDR2 as LQKENI. The CDR3 runs 15 residues.

The chain is built from TRBV5-5 and TRBJ2-5; TCRdb's D call, TRBD1, is unchecked because there is no DNA. This CDR3 spans 16 amino acids. CDR1 and CDR2 (germline): SGHKS, YYEKEE (reference sequence). The CDR3 spells CASSLTEDRGQETQYF.

The V gene is TRBV5-1, the J gene TRBJ2-3; the D call from TCRdb, TRBD1, cannot be confirmed without DNA. Germline V gives CDR1 SGHRS, CDR2 YFSETQ. The CDR3 runs to 17 residues. The CDR3 region is CASSLQTGPLGTDTQYF.

The chain has TRBV21-1 and TRBJ1-6; TCRdb's D call of TRBD1 is untestable without DNA. TRBV21-1 is an annotated pseudogene. CDR3 size: 18 residues. CDR3 residues: CASSSGGAGIDYNSPLHF.

The J gene is TRBJ2-3, the V gene TRBV28. This CDR3 is 13 amino acids long. Germline V gene sequence: CDR1 MDHEN, CDR2 SYDVKM. CDR3 residues: CAHSVSSTDTQYF.

The gene calls are TRBV3-1 and TRBJ1-5. This CDR3 is built from 13 residues. The germline V gene has CDR1 LGHDT and CDR2 YNNKEL (reference sequence). The CDR3 is CASSRGDNQPQHF.

The chain couples TRBV6-1 to TRBJ2-7; without DNA, the TCRdb call of TRBD2 cannot be checked. Germline CDR1 is MNHNS and CDR2 is SASEGT. CDR3 length: 14 residues. CDR3 in amino acids: CASSGISGGGEQYF.

The V gene is TRBV2, the J gene TRBJ2-4; the D gene TCRdb calls, TRBD1, cannot be checked with no DNA. The germline V gene has CDR1 SNHLY and CDR2 FYNNEI. The CDR3 runs 14 residues. CDR3 in amino acids: CASKGGFVKNIQYF. Full variable domain (rest looked up from reference TRBV2 and TRBJ2-4): EPEVTQTPSHQVTQMGQEVILRCVPISNHLYFYWYRQILGQKVEFLVSFYNNEISEKSEIFDDQFSVERPDGSNFTLKIRSTKLEDSAMYFCASKGGFVKNIQYFGAGTRLSVL.

The CDR3: CASSIFRDRSYEQYF. The rearrangement joins TRBV19 to TRBJ2-7; the TCRdb call, TRBD1, lacks DNA for checking. CDR3 length equals 15 residues. Germline V gene data show CDR1 as LNHDA and CDR2 as SQIVND (reference sequence).

The V and J genes are TRBV27 and TRBJ1-5. In germline, CDR1 is MNHEY, CDR2 SMNVEV (reference sequence). The CDR3 extends over 15 amino acids. The CDR3 here is CASSLGGQGISAQHF.

This chain uses TRBV5-1 with TRBJ1-1. The CDR3 length is 14 residues. CDR1 is SGHRS and CDR2 is YFSETQ in the germline V gene. CDR3 sequence reads: CASSLAQANTEAFF.